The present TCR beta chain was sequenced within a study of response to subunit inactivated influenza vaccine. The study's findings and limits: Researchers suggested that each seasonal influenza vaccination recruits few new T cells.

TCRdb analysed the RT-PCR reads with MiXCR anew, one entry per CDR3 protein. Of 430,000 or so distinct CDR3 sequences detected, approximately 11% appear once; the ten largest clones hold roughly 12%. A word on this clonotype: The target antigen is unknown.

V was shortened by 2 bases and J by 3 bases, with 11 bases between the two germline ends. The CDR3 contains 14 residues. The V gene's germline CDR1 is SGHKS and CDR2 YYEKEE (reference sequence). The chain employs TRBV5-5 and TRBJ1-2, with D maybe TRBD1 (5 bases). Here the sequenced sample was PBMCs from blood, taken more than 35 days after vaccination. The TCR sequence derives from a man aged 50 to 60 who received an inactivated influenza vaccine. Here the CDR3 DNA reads TGTGCCAGCAGCTTAGGCAGGGAAGACTATGGCTACACCTTC. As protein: CASSLGREDYGYTF.